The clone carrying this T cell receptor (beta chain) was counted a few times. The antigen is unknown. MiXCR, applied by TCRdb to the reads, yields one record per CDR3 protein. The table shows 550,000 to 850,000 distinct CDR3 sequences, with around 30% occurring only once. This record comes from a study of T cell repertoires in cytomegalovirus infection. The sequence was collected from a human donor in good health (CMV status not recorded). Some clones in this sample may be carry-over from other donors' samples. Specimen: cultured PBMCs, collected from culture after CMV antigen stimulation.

The CDR3 coding sequence is TGTGCCAGCAGCTTAGAGGGCAGAAACTATGGCTACACCTTC. Translating it yields CASSLEGRNYGYTF. The J gene is TRBJ1-2, the V gene TRBV7-8, with D unclear. The CDR3 is 14 amino acids. The germline V and J ends were trimmed by 1 base and 2 bases, with 8 bases remaining between them. Germline CDR1 and CDR2: SGHVS and FQNEAQ.